These 20 T cell receptor beta chains came from one sample sequenced in a study of monozygotic twins with inflammatory bowel disease. Reprocessing the 5' RACE reads, TCRdb reports a single entry for every CDR3 protein and omits DNA. This listing includes approximately 420,000 distinct CDR3 sequences. Sequencing was carried out using blood. These receptors all come from a human donor with ulcerative colitis or Crohn's disease, or a healthy co-twin of an affected twin (not recorded which).

The genes are TRBV5-1 and TRBJ2-1. The V gene's germline CDR1 is SGHRS and CDR2 YFSETQ. This CDR3 has 16 residues. The CDR3 sequence is CASSLGTLVGSNEQFF.

V is TRBV6-1 and J is TRBJ1-2. CDR1 MNHNS and CDR2 SASEGT come from the germline V gene. The CDR3 is 16 residues long. The CDR3 reads CASSRDSVSPLKEDTF.

The chain uses TRBV25-1 and TRBJ2-1; TCRdb picks TRBD1, but there is no DNA to check that call. The CDR3 totals 12 residues. Germline CDR1 MGHDK, CDR2 SYGVNS. This CDR3 is CASSDGGTEQFF.

V is TRBV3-1 and J is TRBJ2-1; TCRdb reports TRBD2, a call that lacks DNA to check it against. Germline values: CDR1 LGHDT, CDR2 YNNKEL (reference sequence). CDR3 length: 12 amino acids. CDR3 region: CASSRRFNEQFF.

This rearrangement joins TRBV5-6 to TRBJ1-6. The CDR3 extends over 15 amino acids. Germline V gene sequence: CDR1 SGHDT, CDR2 YYEEEE. The CDR3 sequence is CASSLNQRWDSPLHF.

The chain combines TRBV27 with TRBJ2-7. This CDR3 is 11 amino acids long. Germline CDR1 reads MNHEY; CDR2 reads SMNVEV (reference sequence). The CDR3 protein is CASSHNYKQYF.

The CDR3 is CASSHTQGGAFF. The chain is built from TRBV6-5 and TRBJ1-1; the D call of TRBD1 rests on TCRdb alone, since no DNA is present to check it. The CDR3 covers 12 residues. Germline CDR1 and CDR2: MNHEY and SVGAGI.

CDR3 sequence reads: CASSQVSGNADTQYF. The chain combines TRBV4-1 with TRBJ2-3; TCRdb selects TRBD2, and the lack of DNA leaves this call unchecked. This CDR3 contains 15 residues. Looked up from germline, CDR1 is MGHRA and CDR2 is YSYEKL.

The V call is TRBV9, the J call TRBJ2-6; TCRdb calls TRBD1, which cannot be checked without DNA. The CDR3 covers 17 residues. CDR1 and CDR2 from the germline V gene are SGDLS and YYNGEE. CDR3 loop: CASSGTASFSGANVLTF.

The chain uses TRBV5-1 and TRBJ2-5; TCRdb outputs TRBD1, but without DNA this stays unchecked. The germline gives CDR1 SGHRS, CDR2 YFSETQ. The CDR3 loop spans 15 amino acids. The CDR3 sequence is CASTSGASTKETQYF. Combining the CDR3 with reference TRBV5-1 and TRBJ2-5 gives the whole variable domain KAGVTQTPRYLIKTRGQQVTLSCSPISGHRSVSWYQQTPGQGLQFLFEYFSETQRNKGNFPGRFSGRQFSNSRSEMNVSTLELGDSALYLCASTSGASTKETQYFGPGTRLLVL.

The J gene is TRBJ1-5, the V gene TRBV10-3. Germline V gene lookup returns CDR1 ENHRY and CDR2 SYGVKD. CDR3 length equals 13 residues. CDR3 loop: CAISPDGNQPQHF.

The CDR3 sequence: CASSKGGSNTEAFF. The J gene is TRBJ1-1, the V gene TRBV28; as DNA is missing, the TRBD1 call by TCRdb cannot be tested. There are 14 residues in the CDR3. The germline V gene encodes CDR1 MDHEN and CDR2 SYDVKM.

This chain joins TRBV7-2 and TRBJ1-3. This CDR3 region has 13 residues. Germline CDR1 reads SGHTA; CDR2 reads FQGNSA. The CDR3: CASSTRSGNTIYF.

This chain joins TRBV3-1 and TRBJ1-5; TCRdb outputs TRBD1, but without DNA this stays unchecked. This CDR3 spans 14 amino acids. Germline CDR1 is LGHDT and CDR2 is YNNKEL (reference sequence). CDR3 in amino acids: CASSLGILGQPQHF.

The V and J genes are TRBV5-1 and TRBJ1-6. This CDR3 contains 17 residues. Germline CDR1 is SGHRS and CDR2 is YFSETQ. The CDR3 spells CASSLDRRSSYNSPLHF.

This chain uses TRBV20-1 with TRBJ2-5; the D call of TRBD1 rests on TCRdb alone, since no DNA is present to check it. The CDR3 spans 12 residues. Per the germline V gene, CDR1 is DFQATT and CDR2 is SNEGSKA (reference sequence). The CDR3 is CSATNQGETQYF.

The V gene is TRBV24-1, the J gene TRBJ2-1; TCRdb returns TRBD2, unconfirmable since there is no DNA. This CDR3 spans 15 amino acids. Per germline, CDR1 KGHDR and CDR2 SFDVKD. The CDR3 is CATSDPGLAVNEQFF.

V and J are TRBV28 and TRBJ1-5. Germline-derived CDR1 and CDR2 are MDHEN and SYDVKM. CDR3 length: 12 amino acids. CDR3 sequence: CATRVHAQPQHF.

The chain couples TRBV14 to TRBJ1-1. The CDR3 contains 17 residues. In germline, CDR1 is SGHDN, CDR2 FVKESK. The chain's CDR3 is CASSPPGPLSRNTEAFF.

The chain couples TRBV3-1 to TRBJ2-1; TCRdb selects TRBD2, and the lack of DNA leaves this call unchecked. The length of the CDR3 is 16 residues. In germline, CDR1 is LGHDT, CDR2 YNNKEL (reference sequence). The CDR3 sequence is CASSRTSGGSGYEQFF.